The source of this T cell receptor (beta chain) is a study of PD-L1 blockade in urothelial cancer. Study-wide background: The researchers analyzed blood 3 weeks (second dose) and 6 weeks after treatment start.

Only a few counts were recorded for this clone. What it binds is unknown. Other DNA sequences within the sample encode an identical CDR3. V was cut by 4 bases and J by 1 base, with 7 bases left in between. Germline CDR1 reads SQVTM; CDR2 reads ANQGSEA. The CDR3 loop spans 12 amino acids. Time point of the sample: pretreatment peripheral blood. Study-wide results and caveats: Below-median pretreatment blood TCR clonality predicted better survival.

Measured with immunoSEQ multiplex PCR; TCRdb has only the in-frame clones, and not every one. The sample lists roughly 51,000 clones; 60% to 85% were seen once. The specimen comprised PBMCs, sampled around atezolizumab (anti-PD-L1) treatment. This TCR came from a man in his 70s with urothelial cancer. The chain carries TRBV29-1 and TRBJ1-1; D is ambiguous. CDR3 DNA: TGCAGCGTTGGTTACAGGAACACTGAAGCTTTCTTT. Its protein product is CSVGYRNTEAFF.